Below are 15 T cell receptor beta chains sequenced from a single sample in a study of patients and donors after allogeneic stem cell transplantation. TCRdb ran MiXCR on the RT-PCR reads and lists one entry per CDR3 protein. This sample has about 960,000 distinct CDR3 sequences, with roughly 18% found just once. The sample taken for sequencing was blood, either unsorted or a sorted T cell fraction (not recorded which). The receptors come from a human donor who was either an allogeneic HSCT recipient or a stem cell or donor lymphocyte infusion donor (not recorded which). It is not recorded whose cells these are; they may come from a transplant donor.

CDR3 DNA sequence: TGTGCCTGGAGTCGCAGGGGCCCTGAGGTGCAGTACTTC. Residues: CAWSRRGPEVQYF. V usage is TRBV30 and J usage is TRBJ2-7; D perhaps matches TRBD1 (6 bases). The V gene lost 2 bases and the J gene lost 9 bases, with 17 bases spanning the gap. This CDR3 region has 13 residues. Germline loops: CDR1 GTSNPN, CDR2 SVGIG (reference sequence).

The rearrangement joins TRBV7-8 to TRBJ2-3, with a weak D call TRBD2 (5 bases). CDR3 length: 17 amino acids. Per the germline V gene, CDR1 is SGHVS and CDR2 is FQNEAQ. V lost 0 bases, J lost 0 bases, and 13 bases lay in between. DNA of the CDR3: TGTGCCAGCAGCTTAGCCGCGGACTGGCCTAGCACAGATACGCAGTATTTT. This gives the protein CASSLAADWPSTDTQYF. Complete variable domain (other parts from reference TRBV7-8 and TRBJ2-3): GAGVSQSPRYKVAKRGQDVALRCDPISGHVSLFWYQQALGQGPEFLTYFQNEAQLDKSGLPSDRFFAERPEGSVSTLKIQRTQQEDSAVYLCASSLAADWPSTDTQYFGPGTRLTVL.

The chain recombines TRBV5-6 with TRBJ2-1, with TRBD2 as a possible D gene (6 bases). Germline CDR1 is SGHDT and CDR2 is YYEEEE. V lost 4 bases, J lost 8 bases, and 19 bases lay in between. The CDR3 covers 15 residues. The chain's CDR3 is CASSRGIDFRYEQFF. The CDR3 nucleotides are TGTGCCAGCAGCCGGGGGATAGACTTTCGCTATGAGCAGTTCTTC.

A few counts support this clonotype. The rearrangement links TRBV7-6 to TRBJ2-2, with 8 bases fitting TRBD1. Trimming took 3 bases from V and 5 from J; bases not matched to a gene: 5. The CDR3 runs 15 residues. Germline V CDR1 and CDR2: SGHVS, FNYEAQ. The CDR3 region is CASSLDRVGTGELFF. CDR3 DNA sequence: TGTGCCAGCAGCTTGGACAGGGTGGGGACCGGGGAGCTGTTTTTT.

This clonotype was recorded at least ten times. The rearrangement links TRBV12-3 or TRBV12-4 to TRBJ2-4; D is ambiguous. CDR3 length equals 14 residues. V was shortened by 3 bases and J by 1 base, with 7 bases between the two germline ends. The CDR3 here is CASSLGRAKNIQYF. CDR3 nucleotides: TGTGCCAGCAGTTTGGGCAGGGCCAAAAACATTCAGTACTTC.

The V and J genes are TRBV20-1 and TRBJ2-1; D possibly corresponds to TRBD2 (5 bases). Trimming shortened V by 3 bases and J by 8 bases, and 11 bases separated the two germline ends. Germline V lookup: CDR1 DFQATT, CDR2 SNEGSKA (reference sequence). The CDR3 is made up of 12 amino acids. The CDR3 loop reads CSASLDSYEQFF. The CDR3 nucleotides are TGCAGTGCTAGTTTGGACTCTTATGAGCAGTTCTTC.

This clonotype was detected once. Written as DNA, the CDR3 is TGTGCCAGCAGCGTGACAAAGGGCTTGGGGGAGACCCAGTACTTC. Its translation: CASSVTKGLGETQYF. The chain combines TRBV9 with TRBJ2-5; D gene unclear. V was shortened by 2 bases and J by 5 bases, with 16 bases between the two germline ends. CDR1 and CDR2 from the germline V gene are SGDLS and YYNGEE. The CDR3 sequence is 15 residues long.

This clonotype was detected a few times. J is TRBJ2-2 and V is TRBV24-1; possibly TRBD2 for D (6 bases). Deletions cut 4 bases from V and 0 bases from J, with 17 bases between. The CDR3 length is 18 residues. Germline CDR1 and CDR2: KGHDR and SFDVKD. The CDR3 is CATSEKDPRGTNTGELFF. The DNA of the CDR3 is TGTGCCACCAGTGAAAAAGATCCTCGCGGGACGAACACCGGGGAGCTGTTTTTT.

This clonotype turned up a few times. The CDR3 here is CASSYSSGVLLIYNEQFF. The CDR3, as DNA: TGTGCCAGCAGTTACTCATCGGGAGTTCTACTTATATACAATGAGCAGTTCTTC. The chain is built from TRBV6-2 or TRBV6-3 and TRBJ2-1; a weak D match, TRBD2 (6 bases). Germline CDR1 MNHEY, CDR2 SVGEGT. This CDR3 has 18 residues. Trimming cost V 0 bases and J 4 bases, with 19 bases left between them.

In nucleotides, the CDR3 is TGTGCCAGCAGTGTGAAGGCGGGGGGGAAAGATACGCAGTATTTT. It translates to CASSVKAGGKDTQYF. The chain employs TRBV6-4 and TRBJ2-3; TRBD2 aligns across 9 bases. This CDR3 spans 15 amino acids. Germline V CDR1 and CDR2: MRHNA, SNTAGT. Germline trimming cut 4 bases from V and 5 bases from J; bases unmatched to any gene: 7.

The chain combines TRBV15 with TRBJ2-2; D gene ambiguous. The CDR3 totals 12 residues. V was clipped by 9 bases and J by 6 bases, with 11 bases between them. The germline gives CDR1 LNHNV, CDR2 YYDKDF (reference sequence). CDR3 coding DNA: TGTGCCACGGCTGGACCAGCCGGGGAGCTGTTTTTT. As protein: CATAGPAGELFF. Combining the CDR3 with reference TRBV15 and TRBJ2-2 gives the whole variable domain DAMVIQNPRYQVTQFGKPVTLSCSQTLNHNVMYWYQQKSSQAPKLLFHYYDKDFNNEADTPDNFQSRRPNTSFCFLDIRSPGLGDTAMYLCATAGPAGELFFGEGSRLTVL.

This chain uses TRBV20-1 with TRBJ2-7, with 8 bases lining up with TRBD2. CDR1 DFQATT and CDR2 SNEGSKA come from the germline V gene (reference sequence). The J segment lost 4 bases and the V segment lost 6 bases, leaving 11 bases of the junction unmatched. CDR3 length: 14 residues. The CDR3 protein is CSAVGGGGKYEQYF. DNA of the CDR3: TGCAGTGCAGTTGGGGGCGGGGGGAAGTACGAGCAGTACTTC.

The chain is built from TRBV18 and TRBJ1-2, with D hard to call. V lost 2 bases and J lost 3, with 16 bases in between. The CDR3 has 16 residues. CDR1 is KGHSH, CDR2 LQKENI, per germline. The CDR3 here is CASSPLMGGLDYGYTF. Here the CDR3 DNA reads TGTGCCAGCTCACCATTAATGGGAGGATTGGACTATGGCTACACCTTC.

This rearrangement joins TRBV20-1 to TRBJ1-3, with D possibly being TRBD1 (5 bases). The CDR3 has 17 residues. The V gene lost 4 bases and the J gene lost 0 bases, with 19 bases spanning the gap. Looked up from germline, CDR1 is DFQATT and CDR2 is SNEGSKA (reference sequence). DNA of the CDR3: TGCAGTGCTACCCACCTCACAGGCAGAGGCTCTGGAAACACCATATATTTT. Translating it yields CSATHLTGRGSGNTIYF.

The chain couples TRBV7-2 to TRBJ2-7, with no clear D. Looked up from germline, CDR1 is SGHTA and CDR2 is FQGNSA. Trimming cost V 5 bases and J 1 base, with 6 bases left between them. The CDR3 runs to 12 residues. The CDR3 region has the DNA TGTGCCAGCAGCGCGCCATCCTACGAGCAGTACTTC. Translating gives CASSAPSYEQYF.